This T cell receptor (beta chain) was captured in a study of technical replicates of blood from a few donors. The V gene lost 6 bases and the J gene lost 7 bases, with 13 bases spanning the gap. The germline CDR1 and CDR2 sequences are SNHLY and FYNNEI. This CDR3 region has 13 residues. This clone has only a few counts. Assay used: immunoSEQ multiplex PCR; TCRdb lists only in-frame clones, some missing. The table shows around 68,000 clones, with 90% to 95% occurring only once. This TCR came from a human donor in good health. Some clones in this sample may be carry-over from other donors' samples. V usage is TRBV2 and J usage is TRBJ1-5, with D unresolved. The material sequenced was T cells isolated from PBMCs. The CDR3 sequence is CASRPGAGQPQHF. CDR3 bases: TGTGCCAGCAGACCGGGTGCTGGGCAGCCCCAGCATTTT.